In this sample, the clone carrying this TCR beta chain turned up a few times. Other nucleotide sequences in the sample specify the same CDR3. Two consecutive negative NP/OP PCR tests, clearance, or resolved symptoms defined Cohort 3 recovery. This specimen comes from a study of blood T cell repertoires in COVID-19. The overall study: Sites in the United States, Italy and Spain provided acute and convalescent COVID-19 samples. PBMCs, B-cell-depleted T cells, or T cells were the source of the cDNA or gDNA that made up the material.

This CDR3 has 13 amino acids. Germline V CDR1 and CDR2: MNHEY, SVGAGI. V dropped 5 bases and J dropped 8; count of bases not matched to a gene: 2. Data came from immunoSEQ multiplex PCR; TCRdb stores just in-frame clones and leaves some out. The sample consists of some 200,000 clones, around 92% of them appearing once. Sequencing input: PBMCs or T cells enriched from blood (not recorded which). The clonotype comes from a young woman who had recovered from COVID-19. The chain joins TRBV6-5 to TRBJ1-6; 8 nucleotides line up with TRBD1. CDR3 sequence reads: CASSIQGDSPLHF. The CDR3 bases are TGTGCCAGCAGTATACAGGGGGATTCACCCCTCCACTTT.